The text below deals with one T cell receptor beta chain. A single record per CDR3 protein comes from TCRdb applying MiXCR to the RT-PCR reads. The top ten hold 3% to 4.5% of the sample, which has hundreds of thousands of distinct CDR3 sequences, 14% seen once. Germline V gene sequence: CDR1 SGHAT, CDR2 FQNNGV. The CDR3 spans 15 residues. Trimming removed 1 base from V and 2 bases from J, with 9 bases in between. The chain carries TRBV11-2 and TRBJ2-1; D is possibly TRBD2 (6 bases). This TCR was sampled from a female donor in good health, serving as a healthy control. What was sequenced was memory CD4+ T cells from blood. The CDR3 sequence: CASSLGTKTYNEQFF. The CDR3 DNA reads TGTGCCAGCAGCTTAGGGACTAAGACCTACAATGAGCAGTTCTTC. The whole variable domain, remainder taken from reference TRBV11-2 and TRBJ2-1, is EAGVAQSPRYKIIEKRQSVAFWCNPISGHATLYWYQQILGQGPKLLIQFQNNGVVDDSQLPKDRFSAERLKGVDSTLKIQPAKLEDSAVYLCASSLGTKTYNEQFFGPGTRLTVL.